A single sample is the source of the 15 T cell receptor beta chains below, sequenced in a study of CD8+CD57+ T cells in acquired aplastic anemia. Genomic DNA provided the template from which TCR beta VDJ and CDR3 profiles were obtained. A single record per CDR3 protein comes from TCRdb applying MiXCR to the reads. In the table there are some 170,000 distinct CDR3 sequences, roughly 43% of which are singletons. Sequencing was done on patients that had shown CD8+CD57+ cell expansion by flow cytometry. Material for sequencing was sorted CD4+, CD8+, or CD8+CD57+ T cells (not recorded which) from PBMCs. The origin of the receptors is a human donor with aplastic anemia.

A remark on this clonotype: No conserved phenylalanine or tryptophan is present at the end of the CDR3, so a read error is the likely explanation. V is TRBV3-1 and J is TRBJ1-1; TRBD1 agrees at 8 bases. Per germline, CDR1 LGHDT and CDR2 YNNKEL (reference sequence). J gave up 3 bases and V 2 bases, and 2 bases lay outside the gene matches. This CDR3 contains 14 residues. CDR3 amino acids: CASSQTGGDTEAFS. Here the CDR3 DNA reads TGTGCCAGCAGCCAAACAGGGGGGGACACTGAAGCTTTCTCT.

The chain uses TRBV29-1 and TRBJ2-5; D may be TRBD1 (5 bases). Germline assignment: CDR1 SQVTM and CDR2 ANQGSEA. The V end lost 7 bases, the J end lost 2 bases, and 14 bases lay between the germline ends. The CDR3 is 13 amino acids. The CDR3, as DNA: TGCAGCGGCTCCGGACACCTTCAAGAGACCCAGTACTTC. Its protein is CSGSGHLQETQYF.

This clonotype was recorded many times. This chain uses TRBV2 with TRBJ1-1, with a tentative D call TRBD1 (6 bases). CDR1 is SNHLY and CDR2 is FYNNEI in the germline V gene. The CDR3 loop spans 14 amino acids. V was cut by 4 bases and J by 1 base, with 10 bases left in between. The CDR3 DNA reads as TGTGCCAGCAGTGTGGGGGCGGGGAACACTGAAGCTTTCTTT. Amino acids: CASSVGAGNTEAFF.

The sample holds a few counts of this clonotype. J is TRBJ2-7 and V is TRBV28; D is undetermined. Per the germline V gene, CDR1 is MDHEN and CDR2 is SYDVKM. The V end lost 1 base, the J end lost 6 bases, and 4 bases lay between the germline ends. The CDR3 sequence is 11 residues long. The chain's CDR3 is CASSLSGEQYF. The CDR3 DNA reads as TGTGCCAGCAGTTTATCGGGCGAGCAGTACTTC.

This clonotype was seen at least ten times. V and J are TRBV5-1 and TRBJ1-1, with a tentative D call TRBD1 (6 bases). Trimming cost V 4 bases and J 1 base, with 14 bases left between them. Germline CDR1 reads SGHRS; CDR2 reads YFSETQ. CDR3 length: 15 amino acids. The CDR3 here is CASSPRQVRNTEAFF. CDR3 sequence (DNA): TGCGCCAGCAGCCCCCGACAGGTCCGGAACACTGAAGCTTTCTTT.

In DNA, the CDR3 is TGTGCCAGTAGTGCGGAACTGAACACTGAAGCTTTCTTT. It codes for CASSAELNTEAFF. The gene calls are TRBV19 and TRBJ1-1; D is uncertain. Trimming left V 5 bases short and J 0 bases short, with 7 bases between. Germline V gene lookup returns CDR1 LNHDA and CDR2 SQIVND (reference sequence). This CDR3 has 13 residues. The entire variable domain, with the rest obtained from reference TRBV19 and TRBJ1-1, is as follows: DGGITQSPKYLFRKEGQNVTLSCEQNLNHDAMYWYRQDPGQGLRLIYYSQIVNDFQKGDIAEGYSVSREKKESFPLTVTSAQKNPTAFYLCASSAELNTEAFFGQGTRLTVV.

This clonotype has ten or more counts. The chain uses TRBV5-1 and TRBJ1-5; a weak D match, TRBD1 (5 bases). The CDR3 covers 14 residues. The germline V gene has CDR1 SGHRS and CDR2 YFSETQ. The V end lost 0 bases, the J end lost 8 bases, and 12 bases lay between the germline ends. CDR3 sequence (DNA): TGCGCCAGCAGCTTGGGGGGGAATAGGGAGCCCCAGCATTTT. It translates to CASSLGGNREPQHF.

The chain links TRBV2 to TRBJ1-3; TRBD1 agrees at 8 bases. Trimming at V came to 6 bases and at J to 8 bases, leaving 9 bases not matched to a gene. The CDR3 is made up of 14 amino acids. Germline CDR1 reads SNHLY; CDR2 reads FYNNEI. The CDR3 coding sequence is TGTGCCAGCAGACGGACAGGGACTGGCTACACCATATATTTT. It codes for CASRRTGTGYTIYF.

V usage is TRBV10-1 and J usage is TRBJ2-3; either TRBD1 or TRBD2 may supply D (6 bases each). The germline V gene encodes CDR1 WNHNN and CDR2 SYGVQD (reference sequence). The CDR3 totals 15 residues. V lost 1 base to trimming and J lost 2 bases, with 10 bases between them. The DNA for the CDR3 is TGCGCCAGCAGTGAGTTGGGGGGCTCCACAGATACGCAGTATTTT. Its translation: CASSELGGSTDTQYF.

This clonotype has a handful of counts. CDR3: CSVATGGNSPLHF. The CDR3 DNA follows: TGCAGCGTTGCGACAGGGGGTAATTCACCCCTCCACTTT. This sequence joins TRBV29-1 and TRBJ1-6, with 9 bases that match TRBD1. V dropped 4 bases and J dropped 6; count of bases not matched to a gene: 1. The CDR3 is 13 amino acids. From germline, CDR1 is SQVTM and CDR2 ANQGSEA.

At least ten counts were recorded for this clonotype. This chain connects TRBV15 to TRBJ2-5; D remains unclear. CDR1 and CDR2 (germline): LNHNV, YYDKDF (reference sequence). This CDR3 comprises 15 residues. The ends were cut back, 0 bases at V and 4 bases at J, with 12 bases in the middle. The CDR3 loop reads CATSRDRIFRETQYF. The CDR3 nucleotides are TGTGCCACCAGCAGAGATCGTATTTTCCGAGAGACCCAGTACTTC.

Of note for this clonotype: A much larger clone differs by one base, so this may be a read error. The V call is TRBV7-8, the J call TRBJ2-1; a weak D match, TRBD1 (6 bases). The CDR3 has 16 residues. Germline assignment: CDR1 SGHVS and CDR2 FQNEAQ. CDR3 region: CASSLYRQASYNGQFF. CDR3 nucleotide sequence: TGTGCCAGCAGCCTATACAGACAGGCCTCCTACAATGGGCAGTTCTTC.

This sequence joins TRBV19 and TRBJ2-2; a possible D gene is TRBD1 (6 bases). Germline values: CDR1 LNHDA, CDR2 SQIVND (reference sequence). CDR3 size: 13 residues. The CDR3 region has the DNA TGTGGGACGGGACACTTTAACACCGGGGAGCTGTTTTTT. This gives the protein CGTGHFNTGELFF.

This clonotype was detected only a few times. The CDR3 is CASSRGGAGAYEQYF. CDR3 sequence (DNA): TGTGCCAGCAGTCGGGGCGGAGCCGGGGCGTACGAGCAGTACTTC. The rearrangement uses TRBV2 and TRBJ2-7; D may match TRBD1 or TRBD2 (5 bases each). V was shortened by 5 bases and J by 4 bases, with 18 bases between the two germline ends. Germline-derived CDR1 and CDR2 are SNHLY and FYNNEI. The length of the CDR3 is 15 residues.

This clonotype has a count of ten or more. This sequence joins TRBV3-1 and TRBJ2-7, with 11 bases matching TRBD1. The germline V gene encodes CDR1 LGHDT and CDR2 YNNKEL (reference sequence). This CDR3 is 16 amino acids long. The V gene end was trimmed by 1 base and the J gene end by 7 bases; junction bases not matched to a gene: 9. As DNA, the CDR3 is TGTGCCAGCAGCCAAGCTGGGACAGGGGGGCGGAAGGAGCAGTACTTC. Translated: CASSQAGTGGRKEQYF.